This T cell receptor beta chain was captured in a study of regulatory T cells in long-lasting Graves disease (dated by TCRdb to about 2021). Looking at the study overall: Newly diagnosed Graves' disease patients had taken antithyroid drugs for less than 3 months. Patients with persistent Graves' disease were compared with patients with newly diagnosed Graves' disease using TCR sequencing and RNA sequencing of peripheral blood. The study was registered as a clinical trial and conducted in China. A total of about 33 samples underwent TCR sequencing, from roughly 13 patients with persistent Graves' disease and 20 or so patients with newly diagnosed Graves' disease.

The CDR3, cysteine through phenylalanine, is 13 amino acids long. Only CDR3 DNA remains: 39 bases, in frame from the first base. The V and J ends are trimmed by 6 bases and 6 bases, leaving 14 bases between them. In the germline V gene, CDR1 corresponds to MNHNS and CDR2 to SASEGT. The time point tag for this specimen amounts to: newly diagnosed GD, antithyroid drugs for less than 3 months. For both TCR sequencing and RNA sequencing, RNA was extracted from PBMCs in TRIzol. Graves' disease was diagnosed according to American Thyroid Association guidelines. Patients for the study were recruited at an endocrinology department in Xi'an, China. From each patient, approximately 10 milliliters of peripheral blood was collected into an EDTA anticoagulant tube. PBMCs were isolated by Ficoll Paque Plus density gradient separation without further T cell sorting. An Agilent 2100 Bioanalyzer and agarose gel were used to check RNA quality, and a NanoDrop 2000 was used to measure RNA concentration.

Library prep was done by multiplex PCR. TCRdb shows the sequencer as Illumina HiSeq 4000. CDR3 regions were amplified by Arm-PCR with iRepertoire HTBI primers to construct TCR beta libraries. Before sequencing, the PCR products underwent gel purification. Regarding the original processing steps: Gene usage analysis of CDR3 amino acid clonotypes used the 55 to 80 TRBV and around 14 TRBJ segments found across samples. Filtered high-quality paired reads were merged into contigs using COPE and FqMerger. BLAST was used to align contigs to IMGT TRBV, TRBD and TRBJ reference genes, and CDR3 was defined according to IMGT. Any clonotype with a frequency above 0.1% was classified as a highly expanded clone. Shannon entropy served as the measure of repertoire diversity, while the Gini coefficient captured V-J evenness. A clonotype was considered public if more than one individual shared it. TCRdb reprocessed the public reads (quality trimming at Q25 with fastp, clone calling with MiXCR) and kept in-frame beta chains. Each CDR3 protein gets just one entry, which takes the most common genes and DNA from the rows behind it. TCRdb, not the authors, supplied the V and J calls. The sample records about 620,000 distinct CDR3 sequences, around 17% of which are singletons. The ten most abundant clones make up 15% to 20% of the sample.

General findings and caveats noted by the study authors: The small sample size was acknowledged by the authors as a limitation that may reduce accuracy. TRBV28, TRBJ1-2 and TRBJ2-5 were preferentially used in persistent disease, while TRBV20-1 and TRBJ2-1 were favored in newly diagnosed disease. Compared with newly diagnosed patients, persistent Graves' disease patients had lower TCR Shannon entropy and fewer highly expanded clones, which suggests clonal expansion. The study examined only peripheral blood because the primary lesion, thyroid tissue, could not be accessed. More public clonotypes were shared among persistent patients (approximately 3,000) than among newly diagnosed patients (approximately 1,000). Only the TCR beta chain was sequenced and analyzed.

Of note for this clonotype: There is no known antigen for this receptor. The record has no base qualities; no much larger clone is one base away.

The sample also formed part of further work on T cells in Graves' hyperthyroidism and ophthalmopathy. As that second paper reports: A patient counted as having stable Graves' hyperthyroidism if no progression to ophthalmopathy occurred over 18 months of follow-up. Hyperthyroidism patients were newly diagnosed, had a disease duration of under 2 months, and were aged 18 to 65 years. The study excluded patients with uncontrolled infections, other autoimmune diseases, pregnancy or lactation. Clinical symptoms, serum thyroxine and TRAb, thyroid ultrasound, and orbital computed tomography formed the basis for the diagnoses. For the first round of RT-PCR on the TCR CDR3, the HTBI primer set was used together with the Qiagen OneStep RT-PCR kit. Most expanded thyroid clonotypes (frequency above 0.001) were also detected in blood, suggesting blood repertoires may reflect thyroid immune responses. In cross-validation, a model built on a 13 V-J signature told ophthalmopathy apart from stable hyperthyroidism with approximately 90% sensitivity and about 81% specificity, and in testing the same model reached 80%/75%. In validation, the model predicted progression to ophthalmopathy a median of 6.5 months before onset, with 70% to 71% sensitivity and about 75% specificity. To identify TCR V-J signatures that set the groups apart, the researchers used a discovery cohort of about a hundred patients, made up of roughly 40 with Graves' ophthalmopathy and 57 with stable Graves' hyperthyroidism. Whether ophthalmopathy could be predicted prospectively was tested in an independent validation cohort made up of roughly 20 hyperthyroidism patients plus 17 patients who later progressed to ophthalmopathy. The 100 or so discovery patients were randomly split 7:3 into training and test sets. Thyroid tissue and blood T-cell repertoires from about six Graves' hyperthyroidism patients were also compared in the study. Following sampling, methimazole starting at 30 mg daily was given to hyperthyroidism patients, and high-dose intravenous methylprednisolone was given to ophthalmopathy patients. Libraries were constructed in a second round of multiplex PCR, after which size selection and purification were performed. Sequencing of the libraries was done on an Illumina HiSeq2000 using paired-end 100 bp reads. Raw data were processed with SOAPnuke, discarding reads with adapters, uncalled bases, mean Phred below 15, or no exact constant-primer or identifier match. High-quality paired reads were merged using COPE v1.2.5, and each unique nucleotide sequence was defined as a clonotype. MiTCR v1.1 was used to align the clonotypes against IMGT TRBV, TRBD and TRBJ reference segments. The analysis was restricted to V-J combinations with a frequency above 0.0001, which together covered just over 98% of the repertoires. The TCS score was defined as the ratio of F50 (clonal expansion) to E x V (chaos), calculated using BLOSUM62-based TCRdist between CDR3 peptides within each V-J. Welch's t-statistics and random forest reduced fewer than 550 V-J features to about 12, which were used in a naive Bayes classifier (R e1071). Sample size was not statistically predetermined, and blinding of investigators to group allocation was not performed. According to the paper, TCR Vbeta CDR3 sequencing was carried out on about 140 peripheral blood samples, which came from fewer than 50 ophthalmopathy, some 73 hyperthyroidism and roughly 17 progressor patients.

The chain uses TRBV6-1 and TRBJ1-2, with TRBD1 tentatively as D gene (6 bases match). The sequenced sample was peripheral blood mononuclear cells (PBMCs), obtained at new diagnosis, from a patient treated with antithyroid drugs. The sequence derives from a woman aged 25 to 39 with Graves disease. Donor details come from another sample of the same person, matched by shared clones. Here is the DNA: TGTGCCAGCAGAATAATAGGACAGCATGGCTACACCTTC. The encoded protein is CASRIIGQHGYTF.